This is a list of T cell receptor beta chains from one sample in a study of cytomegalovirus exposure and HLA in healthy donors. The method was immunoSEQ multiplex PCR; TCRdb's version includes in-frame clones alone and lacks a portion of them. The sample has roughly 150,000 clones, over 75% seen once. Sequencing was carried out using PBMCs. The source is a male donor in good health and CMV-seronegative. Each CDR3 is given with its conserved first and last residue. The D gene is left open where the match is weak. Some rows have no size entry. The others give once, few or many, or a class for an expanded clone.

abundance	j_gene	d_gene	v_gene	CDR3aa	CDR3nt
NA	TRBJ1-2	NA	TRBV21-1	CASSKDGRGRYGYTF	TGTGCCAGCAGCAAAGATGGCAGGGGGAGGTATGGCTACACCTTC
NA	TRBJ1-2	NA	TRBV6-6	CASSYGGVGRGDGYTF	TGTGCCAGCAGTTACGGTGGTGTAGGGCGGGGGGATGGCTACACCTTC
NA	TRBJ1-1	NA	TRBV7-3	CASSLTQGLGTEAFF	TGTGCCAGCAGCTTAACGCAGGGGTTGGGCACTGAAGCTTTCTTT
NA	TRBJ2-1	NA	TRBV5-4	CASSFPPSGNYNEQFF	TGTGCCAGCAGTTTCCCCCCAAGCGGAAACTACAATGAGCAGTTCTTC
NA	TRBJ1-2	NA	TRBV25-1	CASSAMTAPNYGYTF	TGTGCCAGCAGTGCCATGACAGCGCCAAACTATGGCTACACCTTC
once	TRBJ1-3	NA	TRBV15	CATSRAGTPGNTIYF	TGTGCCACCAGCAGAGCTGGGACACCCGGAAACACCATATATTTT
once	TRBJ1-1	NA	TRBV15	CATSPSYGGGTEAFF	TGTGCCACCAGCCCTTCCTATGGAGGCGGCACTGAAGCTTTCTTT
NA	TRBJ2-1	NA	TRBV7-9	CASSPGRPTYNEQFF	TGTGCCAGCAGCCCCGGCAGGCCAACCTACAATGAGCAGTTCTTC
once	TRBJ1-3	NA	TRBV5-1	CASSLAGFSGNTIYF	TGCGCCAGCAGCTTGGCGGGGTTCTCTGGAAACACCATATATTTT
NA	TRBJ2-1	TRBD1	TRBV9	CASSATGSSYNEQFF	TGTGCCAGCAGCGCGACAGGGAGCTCCTACAATGAGCAGTTCTTC
NA	TRBJ2-3	NA	TRBV11-1	CASSLGQYTDTQYF	TGTGCCAGCAGCTTAGGACAATACACAGATACGCAGTATTTT
NA	TRBJ2-3	TRBD2	TRBV4-1	CASSQDKTSGILTDTQYF	TGCGCCAGCAGCCAAGATAAAACTAGCGGGATCCTCACAGATACGCAGTATTTT
NA	TRBJ2-3	TRBD2	TRBV7-2	CASSSTSGVMYTQYF	TGTGCCAGCAGCTCCACTAGCGGGGTTATGTATACGCAGTATTTT
NA	TRBJ2-7	NA	TRBV2	CASSGPGLGNSYEQYF	TGTGCCAGCAGCGGACCGGGACTCGGAAACTCCTACGAGCAGTACTTC
NA	TRBJ1-1	TRBD1	TRBV7-2	CASRSTGGMDTEAFF	TGTGCCAGCAGAAGCACAGGGGGCATGGACACTGAAGCTTTCTTT
few	TRBJ1-2	TRBD1	TRBV6-5	CASRKQGVDYGYTF	TGTGCCAGCAGGAAACAGGGGGTTGACTATGGCTACACCTTC
NA	TRBJ2-1	TRBD2	TRBV9	CASSVGLAGANEQFF	TGTGCCAGCAGCGTAGGACTAGCGGGAGCCAATGAGCAGTTCTTC
NA	TRBJ2-7	NA	TRBV2	CASSEGRYYEQYF	TGTGCCAGCAGTGAAGGAAGGTACTACGAGCAGTACTTC
few	TRBJ2-7	TRBD1	TRBV19	CASSSTGGYNEQYF	TGTGCCAGTAGCTCGACAGGGGGATATAACGAGCAGTACTTC
once	TRBJ1-5	NA	TRBV7-6	CASSEGGNQPQHF	TGTGCCAGCAGCGAGGGAGGCAATCAGCCCCAGCATTTT